This TCR beta chain was identified during a study of CD4 T cells in relation to SARS-CoV-2 and coronaviruses. The unexposed donors gave CD4+ T cells in about 2011-2018, prior to COVID-19. The cells were cultured for roughly 11 days before CD4+ T cells were isolated. To note about this clone: Antigen unknown.

Clones were read by immunoSEQ multiplex PCR, and TCRdb kept only the in-frame ones, dropping some. Of 20,000 to 25,000 clones in the sample, 60% to 80% were seen once. J gave up 4 bases and V 5 bases, and 16 bases lay outside the gene matches. Per the germline V gene, CDR1 is SGHTA and CDR2 is FQGNSA. CDR3 length: 17 amino acids. This clonotype was sampled from a human donor in good health. The rearrangement joins TRBV7-2 to TRBJ2-5; 7 bases agree with TRBD1. Sequenced material: CD4+ T cells from PBMCs, cultured in vitro. CDR3 protein: CASSLQSGTAVRETQYF. The CDR3 DNA is TGTGCCAGCAGCCTTCAATCCGGGACAGCTGTGCGAGAGACCCAGTACTTC.